This TCR beta chain was retrieved from a study of CD8 T cells in ankylosing spondylitis. This clonotype was seen many times. MiXCR, applied by TCRdb to the 5' RACE reads, yields one record per CDR3 protein. The repertoire has 30,000 to 45,000 distinct CDR3 sequences, approximately 6% of them found once; the top ten carry approximately 12%. Germline CDR1 and CDR2: DFQATT and SNEGSKA (reference sequence). CDR3 length equals 18 residues. V was cut by 1 base and J by 0 bases, with 16 bases left in between. This sequence joins TRBV20-1 and TRBJ2-6, with D perhaps TRBD2 (8 bases). The sequencing sample was made of blood, either unsorted or a sorted T cell fraction (not recorded which). This TCR derives from a male donor with ankylosing spondylitis or in good health (not recorded which). As DNA, the CDR3 is TGCAGTGCTAGAGTAGCGGGACAGCTTATCTCTGGGGCCAACGTCCTGACTTTC. This sequence encodes CSARVAGQLISGANVLTF.